The sequence of this T cell receptor beta chain was determined in a study of spatial heterogeneity in lung cancer. About the study: Alpha-chain detections were consistently fewer than beta-chain detections among the sequences.

As for time point: sample taken at primary tumor resection. Whole RNA came from tumor, nontumor lung or frozen PBMC and was sequenced without being sorted. The donors, approximately 66 patients with untreated early-stage non-small cell lung cancer, provided the samples. TCRdb analysed the 5' RACE reads with MiXCR anew, one entry per CDR3 protein. The sample contains 5,000 to 5,500 distinct CDR3 sequences, around a third of which appear only once. With respect to this clonotype: The antigen remains unidentified. Relative to the germline gene, one junction end is altered; a read error may explain this. Since the library was made to target alpha chains, this beta chain is a stray read and its abundance is not meaningful.

Broader study findings: Blood carried ubiquitous expanded tumor TCRs more at resection than follow-up.

CDR1 and CDR2 (germline): LGHDT, YNNKEL (reference sequence). The CDR3 consists of 10 residues. The sequence came from a female donor with early-stage non-small cell lung cancer. This specimen consisted of PBMCs, obtained at surgery. This rearrangement joins TRBV3-1 to TRBJ2-5; D is ambiguous. CDR3: CASSQGTQYF. The CDR3 DNA sequence: TGTGCCAGTAGCCAAGGGACCCAGTACTTC.